This entry features one T cell receptor beta chain sequence. This record comes from a study of blood T cell repertoires in COVID-19. Trimming removed 0 bases at V and 9 bases at J, with 7 bases between. CDR1 and CDR2 (germline): SGHRS, YFSETQ. The CDR3 runs to 13 residues. TCRdb's copy holds only in-frame clones and misses some; the assay was immunoSEQ multiplex PCR. The data show over 400,000 clones, with 75% to 90% seen just once and approximately 3.4% held by the top ten. The chain has TRBV5-1 and TRBJ2-6; D is unresolved. The sample taken for sequencing was peripheral blood. The TCR was taken from a human donor in a cohort sampled during active COVID-19. The CDR3 DNA reads TGCGCCAGCAGCTTGGGGCAGGACAACGTCCTGACTTTC. It codes for CASSLGQDNVLTF.